The entry below gives a single T cell receptor (beta chain) sequence along with its context. Between the trimmed V and J ends, which lost 7 bases and 12 bases, there was a span of 15 bases. Germline loops: CDR1 LGHDT, CDR2 YNNKEL (reference sequence). CDR3 size: 11 residues. These data originate in a study of blood T cell repertoires in COVID-19. Looking at the study overall: Samples taken during acute and convalescent COVID-19 were collected in the United States, Italy and Spain. The cDNA or gDNA used as material had been derived from T cells, B-cell-depleted T cells, or PBMCs.

Original methodology: Reference gene primer amplification in the assay estimated nucleated cell counts. The table came from immunoSEQ multiplex PCR; TCRdb's copy has only in-frame clones and leaves some out. V, J and clone size reflect that table, while D and trimming were determined from the DNA. The sample has 650,000 to 800,000 clones; just under 90% are singletons. The source is a woman in her late teens or twenties with acute or convalescent COVID-19. The sample consisted of peripheral blood. The rearrangement joins TRBV3-1 (or the pseudogene TRBV3-2) to TRBJ1-1; possibly TRBD1 for D (6 bases). In nucleotides, the CDR3 is TGTGCCAGCAACCACAGGGAGGCAACTTTCTTT. Translating gives CASNHREATFF.